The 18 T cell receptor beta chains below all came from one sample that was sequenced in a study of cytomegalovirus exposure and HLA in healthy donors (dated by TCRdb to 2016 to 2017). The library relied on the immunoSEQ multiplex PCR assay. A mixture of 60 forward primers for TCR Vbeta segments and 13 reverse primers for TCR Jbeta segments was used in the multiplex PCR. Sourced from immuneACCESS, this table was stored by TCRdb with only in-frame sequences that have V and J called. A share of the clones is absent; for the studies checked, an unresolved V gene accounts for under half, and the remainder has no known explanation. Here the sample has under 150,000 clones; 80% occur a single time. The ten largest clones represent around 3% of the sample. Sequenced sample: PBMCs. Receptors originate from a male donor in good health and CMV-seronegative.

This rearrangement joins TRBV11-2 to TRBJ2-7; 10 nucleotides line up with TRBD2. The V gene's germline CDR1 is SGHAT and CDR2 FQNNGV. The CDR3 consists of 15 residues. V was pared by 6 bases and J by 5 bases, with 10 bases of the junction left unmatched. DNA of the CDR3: TGTGCCAGCAGACATATAGCGGGAGGTCTGGACGAGCAGTACTTC. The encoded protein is CASRHIAGGLDEQYF.

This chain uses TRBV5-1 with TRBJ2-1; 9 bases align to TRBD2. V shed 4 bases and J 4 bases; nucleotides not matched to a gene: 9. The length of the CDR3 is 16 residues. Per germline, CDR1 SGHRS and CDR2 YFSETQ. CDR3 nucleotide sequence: TGCGCCAGCAGCCCCCTGTGGAGCGGGGGGTACAATGAGCAGTTCTTC. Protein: CASSPLWSGGYNEQFF.

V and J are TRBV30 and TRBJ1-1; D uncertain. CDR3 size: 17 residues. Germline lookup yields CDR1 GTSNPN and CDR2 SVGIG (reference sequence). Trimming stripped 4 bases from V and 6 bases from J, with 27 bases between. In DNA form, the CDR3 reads TGTGCCTGGACCCACTCCGGGAGCCCACAGAGAATGGCTGAAGCTTTCTTT. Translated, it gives CAWTHSGSPQRMAEAFF.

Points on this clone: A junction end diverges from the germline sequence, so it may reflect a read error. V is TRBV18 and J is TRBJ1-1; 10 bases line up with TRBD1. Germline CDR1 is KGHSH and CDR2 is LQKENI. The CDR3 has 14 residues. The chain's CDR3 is CVSSLTGGAPEAFF. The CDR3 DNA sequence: TGTGTCAGCTCCTTGACAGGGGGCGCACCTGAAGCTTTCTTT. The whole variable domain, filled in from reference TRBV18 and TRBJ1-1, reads NAGVMQNPRHLVRRRGQEARLRCSPMKGHSHVYWYRQLPEEGLKFMVYLQKENIIDESGMPKERFSAEFPKEGPSILRIQQVVRGDSAAYFCVSSLTGGAPEAFFGQGTRLTVV.

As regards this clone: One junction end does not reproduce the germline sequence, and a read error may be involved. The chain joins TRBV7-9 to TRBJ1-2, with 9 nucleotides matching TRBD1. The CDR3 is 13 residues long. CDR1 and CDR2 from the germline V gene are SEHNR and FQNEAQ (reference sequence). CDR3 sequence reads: CSSSSDRGTGYTF. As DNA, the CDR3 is TGTTCCAGCAGCTCAGACAGGGGGACTGGCTACACCTTC.

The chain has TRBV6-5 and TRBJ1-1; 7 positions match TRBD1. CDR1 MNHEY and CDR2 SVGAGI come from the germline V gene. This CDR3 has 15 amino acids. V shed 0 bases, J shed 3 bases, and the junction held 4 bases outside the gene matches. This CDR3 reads CASSYSTQGDTEAFF. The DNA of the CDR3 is TGTGCCAGCAGTTACTCGACGCAGGGGGACACTGAAGCTTTCTTT.

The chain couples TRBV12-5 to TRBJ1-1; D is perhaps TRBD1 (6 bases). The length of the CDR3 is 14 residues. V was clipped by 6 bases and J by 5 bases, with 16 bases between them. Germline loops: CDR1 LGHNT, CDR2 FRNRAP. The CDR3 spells CASGPTTGRTEAFF. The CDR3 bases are TGTGCTAGTGGCCCCACTACAGGGCGTACTGAAGCTTTCTTT. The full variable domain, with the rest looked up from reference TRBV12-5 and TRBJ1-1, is DARVTQTPRHKVTEMGQEVTMRCQPILGHNTVFWYRQTMMQGLELLAYFRNRAPLDDSGMPKDRFSAEMPDATLATLKIQPSEPRDSAVYFCASGPTTGRTEAFFGQGTRLTVV.

The CDR3 DNA reads TGCGCCAGCAGCTCGTTGAACACCGGGGAGCTGTTTTTT. Translation: CASSSLNTGELFF. V is TRBV5-1 and J is TRBJ2-2; the D is unclear. This CDR3 has 13 residues. The germline V gene has CDR1 SGHRS and CDR2 YFSETQ. Trimming removed 3 bases at V and 1 base at J, with 4 bases between.

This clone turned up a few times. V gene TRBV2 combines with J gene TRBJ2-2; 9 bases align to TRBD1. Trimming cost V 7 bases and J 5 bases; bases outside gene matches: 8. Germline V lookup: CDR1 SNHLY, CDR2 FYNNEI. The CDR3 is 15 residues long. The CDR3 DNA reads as TGTGCCAGCAATCCGGGACAGGGCGGAACCGGGGAGCTGTTTTTT. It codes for CASNPGQGGTGELFF.

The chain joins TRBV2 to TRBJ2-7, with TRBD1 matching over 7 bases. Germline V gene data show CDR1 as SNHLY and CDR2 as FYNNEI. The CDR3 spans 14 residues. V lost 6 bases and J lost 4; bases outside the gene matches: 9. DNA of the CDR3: TGTGCCAGCAGGCCACCGGGACAGCCTTACGAGCAGTACTTC. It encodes CASRPPGQPYEQYF. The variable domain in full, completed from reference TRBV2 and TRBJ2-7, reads EPEVTQTPSHQVTQMGQEVILRCVPISNHLYFYWYRQILGQKVEFLVSFYNNEISEKSEIFDDQFSVERPDGSNFTLKIRSTKLEDSAMYFCASRPPGQPYEQYFGPGTRLTVT.

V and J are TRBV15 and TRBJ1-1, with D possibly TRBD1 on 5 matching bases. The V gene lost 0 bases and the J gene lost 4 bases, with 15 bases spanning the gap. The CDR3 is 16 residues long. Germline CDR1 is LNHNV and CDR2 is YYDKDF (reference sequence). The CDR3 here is CATSRDRGSVGTEAFF. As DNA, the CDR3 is TGTGCCACCAGCAGAGATCGGGGGTCTGTGGGCACTGAAGCTTTCTTT.

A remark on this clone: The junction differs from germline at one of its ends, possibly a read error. CDR3 in amino acids: CASTPRRLTNEKLSF. The CDR3 bases are TGTGCCAGTACACCTAGGAGGCTAACTAATGAAAAACTGTCTTTT. The rearrangement joins TRBV19 to TRBJ1-4; D is unclear. Germline V gene sequence: CDR1 LNHDA, CDR2 SQIVND (reference sequence). This CDR3 has 15 residues.

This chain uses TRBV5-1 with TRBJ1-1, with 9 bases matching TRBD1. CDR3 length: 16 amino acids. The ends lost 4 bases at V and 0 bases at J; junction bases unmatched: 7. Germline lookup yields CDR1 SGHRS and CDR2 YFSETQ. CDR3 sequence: CASSPGTGIMNTEAFF. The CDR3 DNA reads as TGCGCCAGCAGCCCTGGGACAGGGATTATGAACACTGAAGCTTTCTTT.

CDR3 in DNA: TGTGCCAGCAGCCAAGATCTACGGGCTGAAGCTTTCTTT. It translates to CASSQDLRAEAFF. This chain uses TRBV4-2 with TRBJ1-1; no reliable D call. CDR3 length: 13 residues. Trimming shortened V by 0 bases and J by 6 bases, and 8 bases separated the two germline ends. Germline V gene lookup returns CDR1 LGHNA and CDR2 YNFKEQ.

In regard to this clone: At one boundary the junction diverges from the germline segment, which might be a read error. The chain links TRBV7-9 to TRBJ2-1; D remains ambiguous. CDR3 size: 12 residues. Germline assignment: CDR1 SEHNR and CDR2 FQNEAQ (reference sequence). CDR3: CSSSSVNNEQFF. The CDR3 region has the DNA TGTTCCAGCAGCTCGGTTAATAATGAGCAGTTCTTC.

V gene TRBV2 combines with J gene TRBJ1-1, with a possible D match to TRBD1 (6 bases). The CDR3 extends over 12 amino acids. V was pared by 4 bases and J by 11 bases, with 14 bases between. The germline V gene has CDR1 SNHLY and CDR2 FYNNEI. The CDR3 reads CASSGERGIAFF. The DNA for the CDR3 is TGTGCCAGCAGTGGCGAGAGGGGGATCGCTTTCTTT.

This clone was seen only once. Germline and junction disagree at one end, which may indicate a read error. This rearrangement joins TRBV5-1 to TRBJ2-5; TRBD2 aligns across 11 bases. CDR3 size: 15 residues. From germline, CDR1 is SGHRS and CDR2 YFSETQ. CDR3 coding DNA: TGCGCCAGCAGCCAGGGGACTAGCGGACAAGAGGCCCAGTACTTC. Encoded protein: CASSQGTSGQEAQYF.

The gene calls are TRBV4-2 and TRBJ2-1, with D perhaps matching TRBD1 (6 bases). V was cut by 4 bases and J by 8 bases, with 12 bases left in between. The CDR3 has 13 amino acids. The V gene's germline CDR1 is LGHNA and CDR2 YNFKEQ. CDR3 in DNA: TGTGCCAGCAGCCGCCGGGACACGGATGAGCAGTTCTTC. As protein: CASSRRDTDEQFF.